Described below is a single TCR beta chain sequence and its context. Its antigen is undetermined. This entry belongs to a study of lymphopenia after photon versus proton radiotherapy. Trimming removed 3 bases at V and 1 base at J, with 7 bases between. Germline CDR1 is KGHSH and CDR2 is LQKENI. The CDR3 extends over 13 amino acids. Study results and limitations: Proton therapy kept repertoires fairly stable, unlike photons, which gained effector/memory cells.

The protocol was immunoSEQ multiplex PCR, while the TCRdb copy is restricted to in-frame clones and leaves out a portion. The sample has about 65,000 clones; over 70% are singletons. The sequence derives from a man at least 80 years old with esophageal cancer. The chain has TRBV18 and TRBJ2-7; D may be TRBD1 (5 bases). Sequenced here: peripheral blood, sampled from a patient treated with proton-based radiotherapy. This chain's CDR3 is CASSPDISYEQYF. The CDR3 nucleotides are TGTGCCAGCTCACCGGACATTTCCTACGAGCAGTACTTC.